These 21 T cell receptor beta chains were all obtained from the same sample, sequenced in a study of CD8+ T cells in alopecia areata. Documented treatment: oral pan-JAK inhibitor, 5-10 mg twice daily. Reverse transcription of extracted RNA yielded cDNA, which provided the sequencing template. The table came from immunoSEQ multiplex PCR; TCRdb's copy has only in-frame clones and leaves some out. The table has about 290,000 clones, over 45% seen once; the top ten hold under 2%. The specimen was CD4+ T cells sorted from blood, collected at week 24, from a patient treated with tofacitinib. Receptors originate from a human donor with alopecia areata.

The chain is built from TRBV20-1 and TRBJ2-1, with D unresolved. Germline CDR1 and CDR2: DFQATT and SNEGSKA (reference sequence). V was cut by 6 bases and J by 6 bases, with 6 bases left in between. The length of the CDR3 is 10 residues. As DNA, the CDR3 is TGCAGTGCCCGGACCAATGAGCAGTTCTTC. This translates into CSARTNEQFF.

This chain connects TRBV23-1 to TRBJ1-2; 8 nucleotides line up with TRBD1. TRBV23-1 is noted as an ORF with a role that remains uncertain. J gave up 3 bases and V 2 bases, and 5 bases lay outside the gene matches. The CDR3 is made up of 15 amino acids. Here the CDR3 DNA reads TGCGCCAGCAGTCAACCGCCACAGGGGGACTATGGCTACACCTTC. Its translation is CASSQPPQGDYGYTF.

This clone occurred a few times. The chain couples TRBV7-9 to TRBJ1-2, with D possibly TRBD1 on 6 matching bases. The CDR3 covers 14 residues. Germline CDR1 SEHNR, CDR2 FQNEAQ (reference sequence). V was pared by 8 bases and J by 0 bases, with 13 bases between. The CDR3 nucleotides read TGTGCCAGCGTTACGACAGGTTCTAACTATGGCTACACCTTC. It specifies CASVTTGSNYGYTF.

This clone was recorded only once. The chain employs TRBV6-6 and TRBJ1-2; 7 bases fit TRBD1. Germline CDR1 reads MNHNY; CDR2 reads SVGAGI (reference sequence). The CDR3 has 13 amino acids. The V segment lost 5 bases and the J segment 6 bases; nucleotides outside the gene matches: 6. The CDR3 loop is CASSTQGRHGYTF. The CDR3 DNA reads TGTGCCAGCAGTACACAGGGGCGGCATGGCTACACCTTC.

In this sample, this clone turned up a few times. The sample has other DNA sequences that encode this CDR3 too. The V and J genes are TRBV6-1 and TRBJ2-7; no reliable D call. Per the germline V gene, CDR1 is MNHNS and CDR2 is SASEGT. This CDR3 region has 12 residues. Trimming removed 6 bases at V and 3 bases at J, with 9 bases between. As DNA, the CDR3 is TGTGCCAGCAGACCAGGCCTCTACGAGCAGTACTTC. This sequence encodes CASRPGLYEQYF.

This clone has a handful of counts. This sequence joins TRBV30 and TRBJ2-2; tentatively, D is TRBD1 (5 bases). Germline CDR1 is GTSNPN and CDR2 is SVGIG (reference sequence). Trimming removed 4 bases from V and 2 bases from J, with 14 bases in between. The CDR3 totals 15 residues. The CDR3 nucleotides read TGTGCCTGGATCGGGTACCAGGGAAACACCGGGGAGCTGTTTTTT. This codes for CAWIGYQGNTGELFF.

The rearrangement joins TRBV10-3 to TRBJ2-2; D is perhaps TRBD1 (5 bases). V was clipped by 1 base and J by 14 bases, with 11 bases between them. Germline CDR1 reads ENHRY; CDR2 reads SYGVKD. The CDR3 is 12 amino acids. CDR3 sequence (DNA): TGTGCCATCAGTGAGTTCGACAGAGATCTGTTTTTT. Its protein is CAISEFDRDLFF.

The chain combines TRBV2 with TRBJ2-5; D remains unclear. Germline V gene sequence: CDR1 SNHLY, CDR2 FYNNEI. The CDR3 runs 11 residues. Trimming took 7 bases from V and 3 from J, leaving 6 bases between them. The CDR3 is CASTVEETQYF. The CDR3 DNA follows: TGTGCCAGCACCGTAGAAGAGACCCAGTACTTC.

CDR3 bases: TGTGCCAGCAGCTTAGCTCCTGGACAAGGGAGCTATGGCTACACCTTC. Its translation: CASSLAPGQGSYGYTF. The chain couples TRBV7-2 to TRBJ1-2, with a tentative D call TRBD1 (5 bases). Deletions cut 0 bases from V and 4 bases from J, with 15 bases between. From germline, CDR1 is SGHTA and CDR2 FQGNSA. This CDR3 has 16 amino acids.

The chain recombines TRBV30 with TRBJ2-5; D unresolved. CDR1 and CDR2 (germline): GTSNPN, SVGIG (reference sequence). V was trimmed by 0 bases and J by 4 bases, leaving 18 bases between them. CDR3 length: 16 amino acids. The CDR3 DNA follows: TGTGCCTGGAGTGTACCCCGGACCACTTGGGGAGAGACCCAGTACTTC. Amino acid sequence: CAWSVPRTTWGETQYF.

J is TRBJ2-5 and V is TRBV25-1; 7 bases are shared with TRBD1. After removal of 5 bases from V and 2 bases from J, the junction contained 5 bases not matched to a gene. CDR1 is MGHDK, CDR2 SYGVNS, per germline. The CDR3 spans 14 residues. The chain's CDR3 is CASSLRTGQETQYF. Here the CDR3 DNA reads TGTGCCAGCAGTCTTCGGACAGGTCAAGAGACCCAGTACTTC. Based on the CDR3 plus reference TRBV25-1 and TRBJ2-5, the full variable domain is EADIYQTPRYLVIGTGKKITLECSQTMGHDKMYWYQQDPGMELHLIHYSYGVNSTEKGDLSSESTVSRIRTEHFPLTLESARPSHTSQYLCASSLRTGQETQYFGPGTRLLVL.

V gene TRBV2 combines with J gene TRBJ2-3, with D perhaps TRBD1 (6 bases). The CDR3 covers 13 residues. Trimming removed 8 bases from V and 2 bases from J, with 11 bases in between. CDR1 is SNHLY, CDR2 FYNNEI, per germline. This CDR3 is CASGGHNTDTQYF. The CDR3 DNA reads TGTGCCAGCGGGGGCCATAACACAGATACGCAGTATTTT. Drawing the rest from reference TRBV2 and TRBJ2-3, the complete variable domain is EPEVTQTPSHQVTQMGQEVILRCVPISNHLYFYWYRQILGQKVEFLVSFYNNEISEKSEIFDDQFSVERPDGSNFTLKIRSTKLEDSAMYFCASGGHNTDTQYFGPGTRLTVL.

This clone was counted only a few times. The genes are TRBV7-9 and TRBJ1-4, with 8 positions matching TRBD1. CDR3 size: 15 residues. Germline V lookup: CDR1 SEHNR, CDR2 FQNEAQ (reference sequence). V shed 5 bases, J shed 5 bases, and the junction held 7 bases outside the gene matches. The CDR3 is CASSATGTGNEKLFF. The CDR3 bases are TGTGCCAGCAGCGCCACCGGGACAGGAAATGAAAAACTGTTTTTT.

The chain combines TRBV6-5 with TRBJ2-5; D could derive from TRBD1 or TRBD2 (5 bases each). The V end lost 4 bases, the J end lost 1 base, and 16 bases lay between the germline ends. In germline, CDR1 is MNHEY, CDR2 SVGAGI. This CDR3 is 16 amino acids long. The CDR3 spells CASSFRLRGFQETQYF. The DNA for the CDR3 is TGTGCCAGCAGTTTTCGCCTTCGGGGCTTCCAAGAGACCCAGTACTTC.

The chain combines TRBV19 with TRBJ1-2; maybe TRBD1 (5 bases). Between the trimmed V and J ends, which lost 3 bases and 4 bases, there was a span of 9 bases. Germline V gene lookup returns CDR1 LNHDA and CDR2 SQIVND (reference sequence). This CDR3 is built from 13 residues. The CDR3, as DNA: TGTGCCAGTAGTATCCAGGGCCCCTATGGCTACACCTTC. Translating it yields CASSIQGPYGYTF.

This rearrangement joins TRBV28 to TRBJ2-7, with D possibly being TRBD1 (6 bases). The CDR3 runs 16 residues. Germline V CDR1 and CDR2: MDHEN, SYDVKM. Trimming cost V 4 bases and J 0 bases, with 16 bases left between them. CDR3 region: CASSSPRQDFSYEQYF. CDR3 bases: TGTGCCAGCAGTTCGCCCAGACAGGACTTCTCCTACGAGCAGTACTTC.

This chain connects TRBV29-1 to TRBJ1-1, with 8 positions matching TRBD1. The V segment lost 7 bases and the J segment 4 bases; nucleotides outside the gene matches: 8. The CDR3 length is 13 residues. Germline V gene sequence: CDR1 SQVTM, CDR2 ANQGSEA. CDR3 sequence reads: CSASTGVFTEAFF. The DNA of the CDR3 is TGCAGCGCCTCGACAGGGGTATTCACTGAAGCTTTCTTT.

This clone was observed a few times. This chain links TRBV30 with TRBJ2-1; D is unclear. The germline V gene has CDR1 GTSNPN and CDR2 SVGIG (reference sequence). The ends were cut back, 3 bases at V and 10 bases at J, with 10 bases in the middle. CDR3 size: 11 residues. CDR3 in amino acids: CAWRVRLEQFF. In nucleotides, the CDR3 is TGTGCCTGGAGGGTTAGACTCGAGCAGTTCTTC.

V usage is TRBV2 and J usage is TRBJ1-6; 8 positions agree with TRBD1. Losses at the gene ends were 5 bases for V and 6 bases for J; bases not matched to a gene: 9. The CDR3 totals 16 residues. Per the germline V gene, CDR1 is SNHLY and CDR2 is FYNNEI. For the CDR3, the DNA is TGTGCCAGCAGTCGACAGGGGACGATAGCTAATTCACCCCTCCACTTT. Protein: CASSRQGTIANSPLHF.

The gene calls are TRBV29-1 and TRBJ1-2; no clear D gene. This CDR3 comprises 14 residues. V was trimmed by 5 bases and J by 1 base, leaving 14 bases between them. Germline CDR1 reads SQVTM; CDR2 reads ANQGSEA. The CDR3 sequence: CSVSERTDNYGYTF. The CDR3 DNA reads as TGCAGCGTTAGTGAAAGGACTGATAACTATGGCTACACCTTC. Looking up the rest from reference TRBV29-1 and TRBJ1-2 gives the full variable domain: SAVISQKPSRDICQRGTSLTIQCQVDSQVTMMFWYRQQPGQSLTLIATANQGSEATYESGFVIDKFPISRPNLTFSTLTVSNMSPEDSSIYLCSVSERTDNYGYTFGSGTRLTVV.

This clone occurred once. In nucleotides, the CDR3 is TGTGCCAGCAGCTTAGGGGCGACCCAGTCGGGAGCTTTCTTT. It encodes CASSLGATQSGAFF. The chain combines TRBV7-8 with TRBJ1-1; D uncertain. Trimming removed 1 base at V and 10 bases at J, with 16 bases between. Germline V CDR1 and CDR2: SGHVS, FQNEAQ. The CDR3 sequence is 14 residues long.